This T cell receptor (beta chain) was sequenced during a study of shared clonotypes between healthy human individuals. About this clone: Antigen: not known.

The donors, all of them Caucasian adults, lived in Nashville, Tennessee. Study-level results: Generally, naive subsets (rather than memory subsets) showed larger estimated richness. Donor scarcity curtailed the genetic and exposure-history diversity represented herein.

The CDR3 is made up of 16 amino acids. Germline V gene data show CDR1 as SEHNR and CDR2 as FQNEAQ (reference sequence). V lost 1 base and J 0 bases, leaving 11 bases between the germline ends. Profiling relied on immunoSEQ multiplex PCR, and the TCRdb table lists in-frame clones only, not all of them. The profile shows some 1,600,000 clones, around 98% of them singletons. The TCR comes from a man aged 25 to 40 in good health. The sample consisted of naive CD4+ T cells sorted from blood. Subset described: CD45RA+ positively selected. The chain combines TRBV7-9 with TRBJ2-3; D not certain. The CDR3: CASSLDPRRSTDTQYF. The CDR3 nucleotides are TGTGCCAGCAGCTTAGACCCCCGCCGCAGCACAGATACGCAGTATTTT.